Detailed here is one TCR beta chain. These data are taken from a study of blood T cell repertoires in COVID-19. Per the original methods: The assay estimated nucleated cells by amplifying reference gene primers. Profiling relied on immunoSEQ multiplex PCR, and the TCRdb table lists in-frame clones only, not all of them. V, J and clone size derive from that table, while D and trimming were established from the DNA sequence. The sample holds fewer than 350,000 clones, around 93% seen once. The CDR3 is 12 amino acids. The germline CDR1 and CDR2 sequences are MNHEY and SMNVEV (reference sequence). V lost 7 bases, J lost 11 bases, and 15 bases lay in between. Participants, about 18 to 90 years old, spanned about two dozen US areas. In assigning cohorts, the study relied on participant-reported clinical history.

The V call is TRBV27, the J call TRBJ1-5; possible D gene TRBD1, 5 bases. The source of this sequence is a man aged 40-49 years who had been exposed to COVID-19. Input material: PBMCs or T cells enriched from blood (not recorded which). The CDR3 region is CASITDITAQHF. The CDR3 DNA reads TGTGCCAGCATTACGGACATCACCGCCCAGCATTTT.